This is a list of T cell receptor beta chains from one sample in a study of shared clonotypes between healthy human individuals. Measured with immunoSEQ multiplex PCR; TCRdb has only the in-frame clones, and not every one. Of around 500,000 clones listed, 75% to 85% are singletons. Sequencing was carried out using PBMCs. All receptors come from a woman aged 40 to 50 in good health. Some clones in this sample may be carry-over from other donors' samples. Each CDR3 is given without its conserved first and last residue. A D gene is named only where the DNA matches it firmly.

TRBD2,TRBV4-3,TRBJ2-4,15,ASSQVTGGRAKNIQY
NA,TRBV5-4,TRBJ2-3,15,ASSLFFGPGRTDTQY
NA,TRBV2,TRBJ2-1,13,ASRGAFRGRGEQF
NA,TRBV19,TRBJ2-7,12,ASSIGPGTGEQY
TRBD2,TRBV27,TRBJ2-1,11,ASRGTTYNEQF
NA,TRBV7-4,TRBJ1-3,12,ASSSGVSGNTIY
TRBD2,TRBV5-4,TRBJ2-1,15,ASSTTSGRAGSDEQF
TRBD2,TRBV5-4,TRBJ2-3,14,ASSGGLAGGADTQY
NA,TRBV11-2,TRBJ1-1,12,ASSLNRAATEAF
NA,TRBV19,TRBJ1-5,13,ASSPPKGSNQPQH
TRBD1,TRBV29-1,TRBJ2-3,17,SLIISRTGTTRGTDTQY
NA,TRBV7-2,TRBJ2-1,13,ASSLGLLGSGLGF
NA,TRBV10-3,TRBJ2-1,17,AISVRVSVGWYGYNEQF
NA,TRBV28,TRBJ1-4,11,ASKNATNEKLF
TRBD2,TRBV9,TRBJ2-2,12,ASSEGLASGELF
NA,TRBV23-1,TRBJ2-5,7,ARSETQY
NA,TRBV28,TRBJ1-1,13,ASSPRLGVFGGAF
NA,TRBV14,TRBJ2-7,12,ASSPSAVFYEQY
NA,TRBV18,TRBJ1-5,12,ASSPGTSNQPQH
NA,TRBV6-5,TRBJ2-5,13,ASSYNYRAEETQY
TRBD2,TRBV6-5,TRBJ2-3,12,ASSGLVPTDTQY
TRBD2,TRBV7-3,TRBJ2-1,11,ASSRTSDNEQF
TRBD2,TRBV13,TRBJ2-7,19,ASSLETSGLAPSGASYEQY
TRBD1,TRBV7-9,TRBJ2-5,12,ASSPLGQQETQY
NA,TRBV6-4,TRBJ2-7,17,ASSDLDPRPGAVRAEQY
TRBD2,TRBV7-9,TRBJ2-5,17,ASSLVREGRVWNQETQY
NA,TRBV5-1,TRBJ2-7,11,ASNSATGYEQY
NA,TRBV30,NA,12,AWRQQGLSYEQY
NA,TRBV5-1,TRBJ1-4,13,ASSLAAGVEEKLF
NA,TRBV25-1,TRBJ2-7,12,ASSQRVTSYEQY
NA,TRBV28,TRBJ1-2,12,ASSLTRTPYGYT
NA,TRBV11-1,TRBJ1-1,17,ASSPTGFPLLSGHTEAF
NA,TRBV9,TRBJ1-2,12,ASSVGGGNYGYT